This T cell receptor beta chain was documented in a study of control samples from healthy donors and cancer patients (dated by TCRdb to 2020 to 2022). A word on this clone: Its target antigen remains unknown. No qualities accompany the bases; no much larger clone lies one base away.

From its cysteine to its phenylalanine, the CDR3 spans 15 amino acids. The sequence is cut down to CDR3 DNA, 45 bases in frame from base 1. V loses 2 bases of germline sequence and J loses 4 bases, and the interval between the two ends is 15 bases. Taken from the germline V gene, the CDR1 and CDR2 loops are SGHRS and YFSETQ. Library prep was done by the immunoSEQ multiplex PCR assay. The immuneACCESS repertoire file appears here via TCRdb, limited to in-frame rearrangements. These files lack a portion of the clones; in checked studies, under half of the deficit traces to unresolved V genes, and the cause of the others is not known. Counted in this sample were 150,000 to 200,000 clones; 90% of them appeared once. The ten largest make up over 1.1% of the sample.

The sequenced sample consisted of blood. This sequence uses TRBV5-1 and TRBJ1-2; possibly the D gene is TRBD1, per 5 matching bases. This TCR was recovered from a woman between 50 and 59 years old in good health. Here is the DNA: TGCGCCAGCAGCTTCCGGGACCTCAGGACCTATGGCTACACCTTC. It translates to CASSFRDLRTYGYTF.